The present TCR beta chain was sequenced within a study of blood T cell repertoires in COVID-19 (TCRdb year 2020). General notes on the study: Collaborator samples came from the United States, Italy and Spain and covered acute and convalescent phases of COVID-19. The prospective study material was composed of cDNA or gDNA derived from T cells, B-cell-depleted T cells, or PBMCs. Deeply sampled blood TCRbeta repertoires from subjects exposed to, actively infected with, or recovered from COVID-19 were included in the dataset. The repertoires were released in a freely available public database intended as a resource for research on the immune response to SARS-CoV-2. Samples came from the ongoing ImmuneRACE study (first 160 participants) plus 1,254 subjects from 6 global collaborators. The sample metadata nearly always contained a de-identified subject ID, COVID-19 status, age in years and sex. HLA class I and class II types, where available, came from metadata supplied by the sample provider rather than from assay-based typing. Points the paper makes about the study in general: The amount of clinical and demographic metadata varied by source and participant and was provided uncurated.

Each collaborating institution followed its own protocols to collect whole blood in K2EDTA tubes. For TCRbeta analysis, collaborator samples were shipped as frozen whole blood, as isolated PBMCs, or as DNA extracted from either sample type. As regards this clone: Its antigen remains unidentified. No base qualities exist here, and no much larger clone lies one base off it.

The junction shows trimming of 5 bases on V and 4 bases on J, and the gene matches do not reach 8 bases of it. CDR1 is given as SGHVS and CDR2 as FNYEAQ, both from the germline V gene. The CDR3 runs 15 residues from the cysteine to the phenylalanine. Of all the DNA, just the CDR3 is kept, 45 bases in frame from base 1. TCRbeta CDR3 regions were amplified from genomic DNA using the immunoSEQ Assay, a bias-controlled multiplex PCR. Regarding the original processing steps: The number of nucleated cells in each sample was estimated from the amplification of reference gene primers within the assay. To quantify the absolute abundance of each unique TCRbeta CDR3 rearrangement, sequence reads were collapsed and filtered. Productive Simpson clonality was computed per sample as the square root of Simpson's diversity index over productive rearrangements. TCRdb re-hosts the immuneACCESS table, in-frame sequences only. Its copies lack some clones; in the studies checked, an unresolved V gene accounts for under half of them, and the cause for the rest is not known. V and J calls and clone size are copied from that table; D and trimming were computed from the DNA. In this sample the table shows about 190,000 clones, 70% to 85% of which occur a single time. Of the sample, 9.5% to 15% is held by the ten largest clones.

The TCR sequence derives from a woman in her fifties or sixties with acute or convalescent COVID-19. The chain uses TRBV7-6 and TRBJ1-5; 7 of the junction bases match TRBD1. The sequenced sample consisted of peripheral blood. The bases read TGTGCCAGCAGCGTAGAACAGGGGTGGAATCAGCCCCAGCATTTT. This encodes CASSVEQGWNQPQHF.